These 18 T cell receptor beta chains were all obtained from the same sample, sequenced in a study of OX40 agonist ivuxolimab in advanced cancers. Generated by immunoSEQ multiplex PCR, the TCRdb table keeps only in-frame clones and is missing some. Among approximately 59,000 clones listed, around 90% were seen once. Sequenced material: CD4+ or CD8+ T cells sorted from blood, taken in a trial of the OX40 agonist ivuxolimab. Receptors were obtained from an adult with an advanced solid tumor such as melanoma, head and neck, liver or kidney cancer.

V and J are TRBV30 and TRBJ2-5; 7 bases are a match to TRBD1. The J segment lost 2 bases and the V segment lost 3 bases, leaving 9 bases of the junction unmatched. The CDR3 extends over 15 amino acids. Germline loops: CDR1 GTSNPN, CDR2 SVGIG (reference sequence). The CDR3 DNA is TGTGCCTGGAGCGCGACAGGGATTACTCAAGAGACCCAGTACTTC. It is translated as CAWSATGITQETQYF.

This clone was detected only a few times. The gene calls are TRBV19 and TRBJ2-7, with unresolved D. CDR3 size: 15 residues. Germline assignment: CDR1 LNHDA and CDR2 SQIVND (reference sequence). The ends were cut back, 3 bases at V and 0 bases at J, with 12 bases in the middle. CDR3 nucleotide sequence: TGTGCCAGTAGTATGACCCAGCTTGCCTCCTACGAGCAGTACTTC. This gives the protein CASSMTQLASYEQYF.

V is TRBV20-1 and J is TRBJ2-5, with D hard to call. The germline V gene has CDR1 DFQATT and CDR2 SNEGSKA (reference sequence). V was cut by 6 bases and J by 3 bases, with 8 bases left in between. The CDR3 extends over 11 amino acids. The DNA for the CDR3 is TGCAGTGCCCTTCAAAAAGAGACCCAGTACTTC. This encodes CSALQKETQYF.

This chain uses TRBV19 with TRBJ2-2; D perhaps matches TRBD1 (6 bases). Trimming removed 2 bases at V and 6 bases at J, with 19 bases between. Germline V gene sequence: CDR1 LNHDA, CDR2 SQIVND (reference sequence). The CDR3 runs to 17 residues. Here the CDR3 DNA reads TGTGCCAGTAGTATAAGCAGGGGCGATACCGGAGCCGGGGAGCTGTTTTTT. It translates to CASSISRGDTGAGELFF.

The chain couples TRBV7-2 to TRBJ2-7; D possibly corresponds to TRBD2 (5 bases). The germline V gene encodes CDR1 SGHTA and CDR2 FQGNSA. This CDR3 is built from 14 residues. Deletions cut 5 bases from V and 5 bases from J, with 16 bases between. The CDR3 nucleotides are TGTGCCAGCAGCGACCCGACCGGGATCCACGAGCAGTACTTC. Its translation: CASSDPTGIHEQYF.

The chain employs TRBV18 and TRBJ1-1; the D gene is possibly TRBD1 (5 bases). Trimming pared 2 bases from V and 5 bases from J, leaving 15 bases between. The CDR3 consists of 15 residues. The V gene's germline CDR1 is KGHSH and CDR2 LQKENI. CDR3 coding DNA: TGTGCCAGCTCACCATCGGAAGGGGCTGGAACTGAAGCTTTCTTT. It codes for CASSPSEGAGTEAFF.

The chain employs TRBV7-3 and TRBJ2-5; perhaps TRBD2 as D (5 bases). The CDR3 runs to 13 residues. Germline loops: CDR1 SGHTA, CDR2 FQGTGA. V was trimmed by 2 bases and J by 5 bases, leaving 9 bases between them. The DNA of the CDR3 is TGTGCCAGCAGCTTACATAGCGAGGAGACCCAGTACTTC. It yields the protein CASSLHSEETQYF.

This clone was counted a single time. The V gene is TRBV6-6, the J gene TRBJ2-5, with 9 bases fitting TRBD2. The CDR3 extends over 16 amino acids. CDR1 is MNHNY, CDR2 SVGAGI, per germline (reference sequence). With V trimmed by 0 bases and J by 3 bases, 5 bases remained unmatched. The CDR3 DNA reads TGTGCCAGCAGTTACTCTTTCGCGGGGGGGAAAGAGACCCAGTACTTC. It encodes CASSYSFAGGKETQYF.

CDR3 nucleotides: TGTGCCACCAGCAGAGGGGGAGGTCAATCAGATACGCAGTATTTT. This sequence encodes CATSRGGGQSDTQYF. The chain carries TRBV15 and TRBJ2-3; perhaps TRBD2 as D (6 bases). The CDR3 is 15 amino acids. V was pared by 1 base and J by 4 bases, with 12 bases between. Germline V CDR1 and CDR2: LNHNV, YYDKDF (reference sequence).

The gene calls are TRBV6-6 and TRBJ1-5; D unresolved. Germline V CDR1 and CDR2: MNHNY, SVGAGI (reference sequence). The CDR3 consists of 14 residues. Trimming left V 5 bases short and J 5 bases short, with 13 bases between. The CDR3 sequence is CASSVPLGDQPQHF. The CDR3 nucleotides read TGTGCCAGCAGTGTTCCCCTCGGGGATCAGCCCCAGCATTTT.

The chain carries TRBV14 and TRBJ2-1; no clear D. There are 11 residues in the CDR3. CDR1 is SGHDN and CDR2 is FVKESK in the germline V gene. Trimming stripped 3 bases from V and 8 bases from J, with 5 bases between. CDR3 sequence (DNA): TGTGCCAGCAGCCACCGTCATGAGCAGTTCTTC. It is translated as CASSHRHEQFF. Full variable domain (rest looked up from reference TRBV14 and TRBJ2-1): EAGVTQFPSHSVIEKGQTVTLRCDPISGHDNLYWYRRVMGKEIKFLLHFVKESKQDESGMPNNRFLAERTGGTYSTLKVQPAELEDSGVYFCASSHRHEQFFGPGTRLTVL.

The rearrangement uses TRBV7-3 and TRBJ2-1, with TRBD1 matching 9 bases. Per the germline V gene, CDR1 is SGHTA and CDR2 is FQGTGA. V dropped 5 bases and J dropped 6; count of bases not matched to a gene: 8. The CDR3 consists of 15 residues. The CDR3 sequence: CASSRPGQGSNEQFF. The CDR3 DNA reads as TGTGCCAGCAGCCGACCGGGACAGGGCAGCAATGAGCAGTTCTTC.

This chain uses TRBV5-1 with TRBJ2-3; no clear D gene. The CDR3 contains 11 residues. CDR1 and CDR2 from the germline V gene are SGHRS and YFSETQ. Trimming removed 3 bases from V and 5 bases from J, with 4 bases in between. CDR3 DNA sequence: TGCGCCAGCAGCTACGAAGATACGCAGTATTTT. Its translation is CASSYEDTQYF.

The chain links TRBV7-9 to TRBJ2-2; D not resolved. V was pared by 3 bases and J by 9 bases, with 11 bases between. CDR1 is SEHNR and CDR2 is FQNEAQ in the germline V gene (reference sequence). This CDR3 contains 13 residues. The CDR3 is CASSLPPARELFF. CDR3 in DNA: TGTGCCAGCAGCTTGCCCCCGGCCAGGGAGCTGTTTTTT.

The chain couples TRBV29-1 to TRBJ2-3, with 7 positions matching TRBD1. V shed 7 bases and J 1 base; nucleotides not matched to a gene: 8. CDR3 length: 14 amino acids. Germline V CDR1 and CDR2: SQVTM, ANQGSEA. CDR3 sequence reads: CSAGIDRGTDTQYF. The CDR3, as DNA: TGCAGCGCAGGTATCGACAGGGGCACAGATACGCAGTATTTT.

The rearrangement joins TRBV5-4 to TRBJ2-3; 7 bases align to TRBD2. V was pared by 4 bases and J by 5 bases, with 10 bases of the junction left unmatched. This CDR3 is 15 amino acids long. The germline V gene encodes CDR1 SGHNT and CDR2 YYREEE (reference sequence). The CDR3 nucleotides read TGTGCCAGCAGCAACCGGGACTACCAGAGAGATACGCAGTATTTT. Translated: CASSNRDYQRDTQYF.

The genes are TRBV21-1 and TRBJ2-3; TRBD1, the table's D call, lacks a check against the DNA. TRBV21-1 corresponds to a pseudogene. CDR3 size: 15 residues. CDR3 DNA: TGTGCCAGCGGTCAGACAGGAGAATCCCCAGATACGCAGTATTTT. It is translated as CASGQTGESPDTQYF.

V usage is TRBV11-3 and J usage is TRBJ2-7; 7 bases are a match to TRBD2. The germline gives CDR1 SGHNT, CDR2 YENEEA. V gave up 6 bases and J gave up 3 bases; unmatched junction bases: 14. The length of the CDR3 is 16 residues. CDR3 DNA sequence: TGTGCCAGCAGTTACGACGGGGGGAGGGCAGGCTACGAGCAGTACTTC. It specifies CASSYDGGRAGYEQYF. The full variable domain, rest sourced from reference TRBV11-3 and TRBJ2-7, is EAGVVQSPRYKIIEKKQPVAFWCNPISGHNTLYWYLQNLGQGPELLIRYENEEAVDDSQLPKDRFSAERLKGVDSTLKIQPAELGDSAVYLCASSYDGGRAGYEQYFGPGTRLTVT.